This T cell receptor (beta chain) was profiled in a study of blood T cell repertoires in COVID-19. Study-wide context: PBMCs, B-cell-depleted T cells, or T cells provided the cDNA or gDNA that made up the material.

Data came from immunoSEQ multiplex PCR; TCRdb stores just in-frame clones and leaves some out. The sample contains approximately 440,000 clones, about 85% of which appear only once. Participants had their cohort set by participant-reported clinical history. The sequenced sample was PBMCs or T cells enriched from blood (not recorded which). This clonotype originated in a woman in her late teens or twenties who had recovered from COVID-19.

CDR3 in DNA: TGTGCCAGCAGCGACCGGGAAGCCGGAAACACCATATATTTT. It is translated as CASSDREAGNTIYF. This sequence joins TRBV7-9 and TRBJ1-3; no definite D call. The CDR3 totals 14 residues. Germline lookup yields CDR1 SEHNR and CDR2 FQNEAQ (reference sequence). Trimming pared 5 bases from V and 4 bases from J, leaving 12 bases between.